This record concerns one T cell receptor (beta chain) sequence. Germline V CDR1 and CDR2: SGHAT, FQDESV (reference sequence). There are 18 residues in the CDR3. V lost 5 bases to trimming and J lost 7 bases; unmatched junction nucleotides: 14. The sample belongs to a study of PD-L1 blockade in urothelial cancer. Study-level background: Among blood samples, the median T cell count was around 140,000.

Sequencing was performed with immunoSEQ multiplex PCR; in TCRdb, only in-frame clones are kept and a portion is missing. Of 50,000 or so clones detected, roughly 87% appear once; the ten largest clones hold roughly 4.5%. The sequencing used PBMCs, collected around atezolizumab (anti-PD-L1) treatment. The chain combines TRBV11-1 with TRBJ2-1; 13 bases fit TRBD2. The sequence came from a man between 65 and 85 years old with urothelial cancer. Here the CDR3 reads CASSAGLAGDPLLNEQFF. CDR3 nucleotides: TGTGCCAGCAGCGCCGGACTAGCGGGAGACCCCCTCTTGAATGAGCAGTTCTTC.